This T cell receptor beta chain was profiled in a study of blood T cell repertoires in COVID-19. Assay used: immunoSEQ multiplex PCR; TCRdb lists only in-frame clones, some missing. The data show 300,000 or so clones, around 92% seen once. Germline loops: CDR1 MNHEY, CDR2 SMNVEV (reference sequence). This CDR3 has 18 residues. Trimming removed 5 bases from V and 4 bases from J; junction bases left unmatched: 18. The TCR was taken from a woman between 50 and 59 years old who had been exposed to COVID-19. The source material was PBMCs or T cells enriched from blood (not recorded which). The chain is built from TRBV27 and TRBJ2-5, with TRBD1 identical over 8 bases. This CDR3 is CASSTSGTGRGQVETQYF. The CDR3 DNA follows: TGTGCCAGCAGTACCTCCGGGACCGGCAGGGGGCAAGTAGAGACCCAGTACTTC.